What follows are 24 T cell receptor beta chains derived from one specimen sequenced in a study of synovial regulatory T cells in juvenile arthritis. Repertoires were generated with immunoSEQ multiplex PCR, while TCRdb's copy carries only in-frame clones and drops some. The sample totals around 9,600 clones; its top ten clones hold under 2.5%. The sequenced sample was Treg cells from blood. Indicated subset: remaining (HLA-DR-negative) circulating blood Treg cells. The source is a donor younger than 30 with juvenile idiopathic arthritis.

This chain links TRBV29-1 with TRBJ2-1; TCRdb picks TRBD1, but there is no DNA to check that call. Germline V gives CDR1 SQVTM, CDR2 ANQGSEA. This CDR3 contains 14 residues. DNA is not on record. CDR3 sequence reads: CSAPDRVTYNEQFF.

The chain joins TRBV4-1 to TRBJ1-2; lacking DNA, the TRBD1 call made by TCRdb goes unchecked. CDR3 length: 13 amino acids. Only the protein is available. CDR1 is MGHRA, CDR2 YSYEKL, per germline. The CDR3 here is CASSQDQIYGYTF.

V and J are TRBV5-4 and TRBJ2-2. This CDR3 is 15 amino acids long. Only the protein is available. Germline values: CDR1 SGHNT, CDR2 YYREEE (reference sequence). CDR3: CASSLGPRGTGELFF.

The J gene is TRBJ2-3, the V gene TRBV5-1; the D gene TCRdb calls, TRBD2, cannot be checked with no DNA. Germline lookup yields CDR1 SGHRS and CDR2 YFSETQ. The CDR3 loop spans 16 amino acids. No DNA is given. The CDR3 spells CASSRSGGYRTDTQYF. Full variable domain (remainder filled in from reference TRBV5-1 and TRBJ2-3): KAGVTQTPRYLIKTRGQQVTLSCSPISGHRSVSWYQQTPGQGLQFLFEYFSETQRNKGNFPGRFSGRQFSNSRSEMNVSTLELGDSALYLCASSRSGGYRTDTQYFGPGTRLTVL.

By frequency, this clone registers medium-sized. This chain joins TRBV18 and TRBJ1-5. This CDR3 is built from 13 residues. No coding sequence is recorded. The germline V gene encodes CDR1 KGHSH and CDR2 LQKENI. CDR3 loop: CASSPREDQPQHF.

CDR3 sequence: CASCPFWSYEQYF. This chain connects TRBV6-1 to TRBJ2-7. CDR3 length: 13 residues. No DNA is listed. Germline CDR1 is MNHNS and CDR2 is SASEGT.

The chain has TRBV5-4 and TRBJ2-3. Germline V gives CDR1 SGHNT, CDR2 YYREEE (reference sequence). This CDR3 spans 13 amino acids. No DNA sequence is on record. The CDR3 loop reads CASSLAGRDTQYF. The full variable domain, completed using reference TRBV5-4 and TRBJ2-3, is ETGVTQSPTHLIKTRGQQVTLRCSSQSGHNTVSWYQQALGQGPQFIFQYYREEENGRGNFPPRFSGLQFPNYSSELNVNALELDDSALYLCASSLAGRDTQYFGPGTRLTVL.

By frequency, this clone registers medium-sized. V is TRBV5-4 and J is TRBJ1-3. The germline CDR1 and CDR2 sequences are SGHNT and YYREEE (reference sequence). The CDR3 is 13 amino acids. No DNA is recorded. The CDR3 reads CASSLGRGNTIYF. The variable domain in full, with the rest retrieved from reference TRBV5-4 and TRBJ1-3, is ETGVTQSPTHLIKTRGQQVTLRCSSQSGHNTVSWYQQALGQGPQFIFQYYREEENGRGNFPPRFSGLQFPNYSSELNVNALELDDSALYLCASSLGRGNTIYFGEGSWLTVV.

The chain combines TRBV7-3 with TRBJ2-1. This CDR3 contains 15 residues. The DNA sequence is not available. The germline V gene encodes CDR1 SGHTA and CDR2 FQGTGA. CDR3 residues: CASSLRGGEYNEQFF. Supplemented by reference TRBV7-3 and TRBJ2-1, the full variable domain reads GAGVSQTPSNKVTEKGKYVELRCDPISGHTALYWYRQSLGQGPEFLIYFQGTGAADDSGLPNDRFFAVRPEGSVSTLKIQRTERGDSAVYLCASSLRGGEYNEQFFGPGTRLTVL.

CDR3 protein: CASTPVGTSAGELFF. This chain links TRBV19 with TRBJ2-2; the TRBD2 assignment by TCRdb is unverifiable without DNA. Germline assignment: CDR1 LNHDA and CDR2 SQIVND (reference sequence). There are 15 residues in the CDR3. A DNA sequence was not provided.

CDR3 sequence reads: CASSQAVYGQFNQPQHF. V and J are TRBV4-3 and TRBJ1-5; the D call from TCRdb, TRBD1, cannot be confirmed without DNA. Per germline, CDR1 LGHNA and CDR2 YSLEER. CDR3 length: 17 residues. The DNA is unrecorded.

This chain connects TRBV5-6 to TRBJ2-3. CDR1 and CDR2 (germline): SGHDT, YYEEEE. CDR3 length equals 13 residues. Only the protein sequence is given. Here the CDR3 reads CASSLSSTDTQYF. Full variable domain (missing parts from reference TRBV5-6 and TRBJ2-3): DAGVTQSPTHLIKTRGQQVTLRCSPKSGHDTVSWYQQALGQGPQFIFQYYEEEERQRGNFPDRFSGHQFPNYSSELNVNALLLGDSALYLCASSLSSTDTQYFGPGTRLTVL.

This chain links TRBV7-2 with TRBJ2-1; lacking DNA, the TRBD2 call made by TCRdb goes unchecked. The CDR3 has 15 residues. Only the protein sequence is given. The germline V gene encodes CDR1 SGHTA and CDR2 FQGNSA. The CDR3 sequence is CASSLELAGGRAQFF.

This sequence joins TRBV9 and TRBJ2-7. CDR1 and CDR2 (germline): SGDLS, YYNGEE. The CDR3 loop spans 14 amino acids. No DNA has been recorded. The CDR3 here is CASSVGMSAVEQYF.

By frequency, this clone is medium-sized. V is TRBV7-9 and J is TRBJ1-5. The CDR3 loop spans 14 amino acids. There is no recorded DNA. The germline gives CDR1 SEHNR, CDR2 FQNEAQ (reference sequence). The CDR3 sequence is CASSATDSNQPQHF.

This chain connects TRBV27 to TRBJ2-1; TCRdb indicates TRBD2, and absent DNA this call remains unverified. The V gene's germline CDR1 is MNHEY and CDR2 SMNVEV (reference sequence). This CDR3 spans 16 amino acids. The protein alone is recorded here. CDR3 amino acids: CASSLYAGENYNEQFF.

This chain links TRBV10-3 with TRBJ1-2. Germline V CDR1 and CDR2: ENHRY, SYGVKD. The CDR3 loop spans 13 amino acids. The nucleotide record is missing. CDR3 residues: CAISESAASGYTF.

The chain employs TRBV12-5 and TRBJ2-2. The CDR3 consists of 11 residues. No DNA sequence was recorded. Per the germline V gene, CDR1 is LGHNT and CDR2 is FRNRAP. CDR3 region: CASGLVGWLFF.

This clone registers medium-sized by frequency. The chain is built from TRBV25-1 and TRBJ1-3. Germline-derived CDR1 and CDR2 are MGHDK and SYGVNS. This CDR3 has 13 residues. A DNA sequence was not provided. The CDR3 loop is CASTADSGNTIYF. The entire variable domain, with the rest obtained from reference TRBV25-1 and TRBJ1-3, is as follows: EADIYQTPRYLVIGTGKKITLECSQTMGHDKMYWYQQDPGMELHLIHYSYGVNSTEKGDLSSESTVSRIRTEHFPLTLESARPSHTSQYLCASTADSGNTIYFGEGSWLTVV.

The CDR3 here is CASSREGTGGQPQHF. V gene TRBV5-6 combines with J gene TRBJ1-5; checking the TCRdb D call of TRBD1 is not possible without DNA. CDR1 and CDR2 (germline): SGHDT, YYEEEE. This CDR3 has 15 residues. No coding sequence is recorded. Together with reference TRBV5-6 and TRBJ1-5, the CDR3 gives the full variable domain: DAGVTQSPTHLIKTRGQQVTLRCSPKSGHDTVSWYQQALGQGPQFIFQYYEEEERQRGNFPDRFSGHQFPNYSSELNVNALLLGDSALYLCASSREGTGGQPQHFGDGTRLSIL.

Frequency places this clone as medium-sized (0.01 to 0.1%). V gene TRBV20-1 combines with J gene TRBJ2-5. The CDR3 is 10 amino acids. No DNA sequence is on record. CDR1 and CDR2 (germline): DFQATT, SNEGSKA (reference sequence). The CDR3 region is CSAFLQTQYF.

This clone registers medium-sized by frequency. V gene TRBV7-9 combines with J gene TRBJ1-3. The CDR3 runs 14 residues. The DNA is unrecorded. Germline V gene lookup returns CDR1 SEHNR and CDR2 FQNEAQ (reference sequence). CDR3 amino acids: CASSPRSSGNTIYF.

The genes are TRBV30 and TRBJ2-5; TCRdb outputs TRBD2, but without DNA this stays unchecked. The germline CDR1 and CDR2 sequences are GTSNPN and SVGIG (reference sequence). The CDR3 sequence is 20 residues long. The coding DNA is unavailable. The CDR3 is CAWSAPPGGLAGGLKETQYF.

This clone ranks as medium-sized in terms of frequency. This sequence joins TRBV2 and TRBJ1-2. The CDR3 runs 11 residues. No DNA sequence is on record. From germline, CDR1 is SNHLY and CDR2 FYNNEI. This CDR3 is CASSSNYGYTF.